This T cell receptor (beta chain) was observed in a study of CXCR3-negative and CXCR3-positive naive CD8 T cells. Study-wide results and caveats: Higher TRB CDR3 hydrophobicity marked CXCR3-positive naive cells relative to CXCR3-negative naive cells. Whereas both naive subsets had comparably high diversity, memory CD8+ cells had much lower diversity.

The authors made the TRB cDNA libraries by 5' RACE using UMI labels. TCRdb re-called the 5' RACE reads and shows each CDR3 protein once, DNA omitted. The sample's table shows about 130,000 distinct CDR3 sequences. Germline V gene sequence: CDR1 SGHTA, CDR2 FQGTGA. This CDR3 is built from 14 residues. As regards this clonotype: Its antigen is still unknown.

The rearrangement joins TRBV7-3 to TRBJ2-1. The sequence derives from a human donor in good health. Some clones in this sample may be carry-over from other donors' samples. The sequenced sample consisted of naive CXCR3- CD8+ T cells from blood. Sample subset: CD45RO-CCR7+CD27+CD95- naive CD8+ T cells lacking CXCR3 (TNR3-). The CDR3 loop reads CASSLTDGDSEQFF.